The rows below give T cell receptor beta chains drawn from one sample of a study of cytomegalovirus exposure and HLA in healthy donors. Only in-frame clones appear in the TCRdb table, and some are missing; sequencing was by immunoSEQ multiplex PCR. The table records more than 85,000 clones, approximately 81% of them present only once. Specimen: PBMCs. These receptors were taken from a male donor in good health and CMV-seropositive. CDR3s include the opening cysteine and the closing phenylalanine or tryptophan. The order of the fields is clone size, V gene, J gene, CDR3 length, D gene, CDR3 protein, CDR3 DNA. A D gene is named only where the DNA matches it firmly. Only part of the rows carry a size: once, few, many, or a class if the clone is expanded.

clone_size: few
v_call: TRBV5-6
j_call: TRBJ1-1
cdr3_length: 14
d_call: .
cdr3_aa: CASSLTGTGTEAFF
cdr3_nt: TGTGCCAGCAGCTTGACAGGGACCGGCACTGAAGCTTTCTTT

clone_size: .
v_call: TRBV7-2
j_call: TRBJ1-2
cdr3_length: 14
d_call: TRBD1
cdr3_aa: CASSQTGGAIGYTF
cdr3_nt: TGTGCCAGCAGCCAGACAGGGGGCGCGATTGGCTACACCTTC

clone_size: .
v_call: TRBV7-2
j_call: TRBJ2-2
cdr3_length: 15
d_call: TRBD1
cdr3_aa: CASSTGTGTTGELFF
cdr3_nt: TGTGCCAGCAGCACCGGGACAGGAACCACCGGGGAGCTGTTTTTT

clone_size: .
v_call: TRBV30
j_call: TRBJ1-3
cdr3_length: 16
d_call: .
cdr3_aa: CAWSKLGGNSGNTIYF
cdr3_nt: TGTGCCTGGAGTAAATTAGGGGGTAACTCTGGAAACACCATATATTTT

clone_size: .
v_call: TRBV4-1
j_call: TRBJ2-5
cdr3_length: 16
d_call: TRBD2
cdr3_aa: CASSQPGLAEIETQYF
cdr3_nt: TGCGCCAGCAGCCAGCCGGGACTAGCGGAAATCGAGACCCAGTACTTC

clone_size: .
v_call: TRBV5-4
j_call: TRBJ1-1
cdr3_length: 12
d_call: .
cdr3_aa: CASSTRTAEAFF
cdr3_nt: TGTGCCAGCAGCACCCGGACAGCAGAAGCTTTCTTT

clone_size: .
v_call: TRBV18
j_call: TRBJ1-5
cdr3_length: 15
d_call: .
cdr3_aa: CASSPGVGGDQPQHF
cdr3_nt: TGTGCCAGCTCACCGGGGGTGGGCGGGGATCAGCCCCAGCATTTT

clone_size: .
v_call: TRBV7-2
j_call: TRBJ1-5
cdr3_length: 13
d_call: .
cdr3_aa: CASSLPGSQPQHF
cdr3_nt: TGTGCCAGCAGTCTCCCAGGGTCCCAGCCCCAGCATTTT

clone_size: .
v_call: TRBV5-6
j_call: TRBJ1-4
cdr3_length: 18
d_call: TRBD1
cdr3_aa: CASSSTGGRRATNEKLFF
cdr3_nt: TGTGCCAGCAGCTCTACAGGGGGAAGGCGGGCAACTAATGAAAAACTGTTTTTT

clone_size: .
v_call: TRBV7-3
j_call: TRBJ2-7
cdr3_length: 15
d_call: TRBD2
cdr3_aa: CASSLLGGGVYEQYF
cdr3_nt: TGTGCCAGCAGCTTATTGGGCGGGGGAGTCTACGAGCAGTACTTC

clone_size: .
v_call: TRBV29-1
j_call: TRBJ1-1
cdr3_length: 11
d_call: .
cdr3_aa: CSVQGYTEAFF
cdr3_nt: TGCAGCGTTCAGGGTTACACTGAAGCTTTCTTT

clone_size: .
v_call: TRBV10-3
j_call: TRBJ2-7
cdr3_length: 15
d_call: .
cdr3_aa: CASRGGPGESYEQYF
cdr3_nt: TGTGCCTCCCGGGGAGGCCCCGGCGAGTCCTACGAGCAGTACTTC

clone_size: .
v_call: TRBV18
j_call: TRBJ2-3
cdr3_length: 17
d_call: TRBD1
cdr3_aa: CASSPLPGQGATDTQYF
cdr3_nt: TGTGCCAGCTCACCTCTCCCGGGACAGGGGGCCACAGATACGCAGTATTTT

clone_size: .
v_call: TRBV2
j_call: TRBJ2-1
cdr3_length: 12
d_call: .
cdr3_aa: CASSGGVNEQFF
cdr3_nt: TGTGCCAGCAGTGGGGGGGTAAATGAGCAGTTCTTC

clone_size: .
v_call: TRBV5-6
j_call: TRBJ2-6
cdr3_length: 19
d_call: .
cdr3_aa: CASSLGGGGVGGGANVLTF
cdr3_nt: TGTGCCAGCAGCTTGGGTGGAGGGGGCGTCGGAGGTGGGGCCAACGTCCTGACTTTC

clone_size: .
v_call: TRBV7-6
j_call: TRBJ2-7
cdr3_length: 14
d_call: TRBD1
cdr3_aa: CASREGQGMGEQYF
cdr3_nt: TGTGCCAGCAGGGAAGGACAGGGTATGGGCGAGCAGTACTTC

clone_size: .
v_call: TRBV18
j_call: TRBJ1-6
cdr3_length: 15
d_call: TRBD1
cdr3_aa: CASSPGQPYNSPLHF
cdr3_nt: TGTGCCAGCTCACCGGGACAGCCCTATAATTCACCCCTCCACTTT

clone_size: .
v_call: TRBV27
j_call: TRBJ1-2
cdr3_length: 13
d_call: .
cdr3_aa: CASSSRGGYGYTF
cdr3_nt: TGTGCCAGCAGTTCAAGGGGCGGCTATGGCTACACCTTC

clone_size: .
v_call: TRBV7-9
j_call: TRBJ1-1
cdr3_length: 12
d_call: .
cdr3_aa: CASSLGGSGAFF
cdr3_nt: TGTGCCAGCAGCTTAGGTGGCAGCGGAGCTTTCTTT

clone_size: few
v_call: TRBV2
j_call: TRBJ1-2
cdr3_length: 16
d_call: TRBD1
cdr3_aa: CASTQDRGRVNYGYTF
cdr3_nt: TGTGCCAGCACTCAGGACAGGGGGAGGGTGAACTATGGCTACACCTTC

clone_size: .
v_call: TRBV7-2
j_call: TRBJ2-7
cdr3_length: 15
d_call: .
cdr3_aa: CASSLEGRSLSLLYF
cdr3_nt: TGTGCCAGCAGCTTAGAAGGTCGGAGCCTCTCCCTTCTATACTTC

clone_size: .
v_call: TRBV30
j_call: TRBJ1-5
cdr3_length: 18
d_call: .
cdr3_aa: CAWSASVSGLGLNQPQHF
cdr3_nt: TGTGCCTGGAGTGCCTCGGTATCCGGATTGGGGCTCAATCAGCCCCAGCATTTT

clone_size: once
v_call: TRBV5-8
j_call: TRBJ1-1
cdr3_length: 15
d_call: .
cdr3_aa: CASSLGQSMNTEAFF
cdr3_nt: TGTGCCAGCAGCTTAGGACAGTCCATGAACACTGAAGCTTTCTTT

clone_size: .
v_call: TRBV14
j_call: TRBJ1-2
cdr3_length: 14
d_call: .
cdr3_aa: CASSQVGVKGFYTF
cdr3_nt: TGTGCCAGCAGCCAAGTAGGGGTCAAAGGGTTCTACACCTTC

clone_size: .
v_call: TRBV5-1
j_call: TRBJ2-7
cdr3_length: 13
d_call: TRBD1
cdr3_aa: CASRRTGDYEQYF
cdr3_nt: TGCGCCAGCAGGCGTACAGGGGACTACGAGCAGTACTTC

clone_size: .
v_call: TRBV27
j_call: TRBJ2-7
cdr3_length: 16
d_call: TRBD1
cdr3_aa: CASRPRQGPYSYEQYF
cdr3_nt: TGTGCCAGCAGACCTCGACAGGGCCCATACTCCTACGAGCAGTACTTC

clone_size: .
v_call: TRBV4-1
j_call: TRBJ1-2
cdr3_length: 16
d_call: .
cdr3_aa: CASSQSTGGFNYGYTF
cdr3_nt: TGCGCCAGCAGCCAATCGACAGGTGGATTTAACTATGGCTACACCTTC

clone_size: few
v_call: TRBV30
j_call: TRBJ1-6
cdr3_length: 12
d_call: .
cdr3_aa: CAWKENNSPLHF
cdr3_nt: TGTGCCTGGAAAGAGAATAATTCACCCCTCCACTTT

clone_size: .
v_call: TRBV5-1
j_call: TRBJ2-7
cdr3_length: 15
d_call: .
cdr3_aa: CASSVSPGESYEQYF
cdr3_nt: TGCGCCAGCAGCGTTTCCCCGGGGGAGTCCTACGAGCAGTACTTC

clone_size: once
v_call: TRBV5-1
j_call: TRBJ2-3
cdr3_length: 15
d_call: .
cdr3_aa: CASSPRGRSTDTQYF
cdr3_nt: TGCGCCAGCAGCCCCCGGGGTCGGAGCACAGATACGCAGTATTTT

clone_size: .
v_call: TRBV19
j_call: TRBJ2-7
cdr3_length: 15
d_call: TRBD2
cdr3_aa: CASSAVAGGYYEQYF
cdr3_nt: TGTGCCAGTAGTGCTGTTGCGGGGGGTTACTACGAGCAGTACTTC

clone_size: once
v_call: TRBV30
j_call: TRBJ2-7
cdr3_length: 14
d_call: TRBD1
cdr3_aa: CAWSVGGSSYEQYF
cdr3_nt: TGTGCCTGGAGTGTAGGGGGCAGCTCCTACGAGCAGTACTTC

clone_size: .
v_call: TRBV7-9
j_call: TRBJ1-1
cdr3_length: 17
d_call: TRBD1
cdr3_aa: CASSLGGGRAYVTEAFF
cdr3_nt: TGTGCCAGCAGCTTAGGAGGGGGCAGGGCGTATGTCACTGAAGCTTTCTTT

clone_size: .
v_call: TRBV2
j_call: TRBJ1-1
cdr3_length: 13
d_call: .
cdr3_aa: CATQGTVNTEAFF
cdr3_nt: TGTGCCACTCAGGGGACGGTGAACACTGAAGCTTTCTTT